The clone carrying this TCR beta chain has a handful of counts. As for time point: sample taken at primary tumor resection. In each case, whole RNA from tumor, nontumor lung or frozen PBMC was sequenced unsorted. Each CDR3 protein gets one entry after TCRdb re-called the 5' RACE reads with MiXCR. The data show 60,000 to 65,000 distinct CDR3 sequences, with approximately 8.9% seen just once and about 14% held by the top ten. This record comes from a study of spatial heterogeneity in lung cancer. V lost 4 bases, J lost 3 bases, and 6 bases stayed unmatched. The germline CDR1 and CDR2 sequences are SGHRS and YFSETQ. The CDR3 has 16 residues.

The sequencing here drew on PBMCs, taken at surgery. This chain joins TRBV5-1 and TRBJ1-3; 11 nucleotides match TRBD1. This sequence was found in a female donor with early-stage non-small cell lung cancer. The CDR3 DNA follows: TGCGCCAGCAGCCCCACCGGGACAGGGGGTGGAAACACCATATATTTT. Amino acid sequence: CASSPTGTGGGNTIYF.